The source of this T cell receptor (beta chain) is a study of Ad26.COV2.S vaccination and SARS-CoV-2 variants. The wider study: The donor belonged to the COV1001 Ad26.COV2.S trial arm. Once or twice, 56 days apart, Ad26.COV2.S was delivered intramuscularly.

After removal of 3 bases from V and 3 bases from J, the junction contained 4 bases not matched to a gene. The V gene's germline CDR1 is SQVTM and CDR2 ANQGSEA. The CDR3 has 14 residues. The sample holds one count of this clone. Clones were sequenced by immunoSEQ multiplex PCR, and TCRdb holds only the in-frame ones, with some missing. The repertoire holds over 400,000 clones, with about nine tenths as singletons. Treatment indicated: roughly 19 received Ad26.COV2.S at low or high dose, single or two shots; 5 received placebo; per-sample allocation not given. At day 63 after the first vaccine or placebo injection, samples were drawn. Vaccine was an Ad26 vector expressing Wuhan-strain SARS-CoV-2 spike.

The V and J genes are TRBV29-1 and TRBJ2-2, with 7 nucleotides matching TRBD1. The clonotype originates from a person between 18 and 65 years old who received the Ad26.COV2.S COVID-19 vaccine or a placebo. The sequences come from peripheral blood, collected in a trial of Ad26.COV2.S vaccine versus placebo. This CDR3 reads CSVEDDRDTGELFF. The CDR3 nucleotides are TGCAGCGTTGAGGACGACAGGGACACCGGGGAGCTGTTTTTT.